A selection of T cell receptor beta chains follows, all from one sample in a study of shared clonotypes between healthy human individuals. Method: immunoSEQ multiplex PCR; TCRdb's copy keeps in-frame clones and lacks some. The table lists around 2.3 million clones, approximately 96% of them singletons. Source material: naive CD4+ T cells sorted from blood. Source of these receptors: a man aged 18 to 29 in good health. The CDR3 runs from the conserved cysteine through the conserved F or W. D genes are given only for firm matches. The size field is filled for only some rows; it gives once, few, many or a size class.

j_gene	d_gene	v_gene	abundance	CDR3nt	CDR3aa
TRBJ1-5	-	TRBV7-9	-	TGTGCCAGCAGCTCCGGGGGAAGCAATCAGCCCCAGCATTTT	CASSSGGSNQPQHF
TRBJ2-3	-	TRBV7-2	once	TGTGCCAGCAGCTTAGCCCCCCCTAGCACAGATACGCAGTATTTT	CASSLAPPSTDTQYF
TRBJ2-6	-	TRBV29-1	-	TGCAGCGTTGGGTTTTGGGGTCTGGACAAGGCTTTC	CSVGFWGLDKAF
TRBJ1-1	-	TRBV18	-	TGTGCCAGCTCACTAAATCAGGGGTTGCCTTTCTTT	CASSLNQGLPFF
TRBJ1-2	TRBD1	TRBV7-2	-	TGTGCCAGCAGCCCCGGGACAGGGGGACTCGCCTATGGCTACACCTTC	CASSPGTGGLAYGYTF
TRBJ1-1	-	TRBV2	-	TGTGCCAGCATTACTGAGGATGGTTACACTGAAGCTTTCTTT	CASITEDGYTEAFF
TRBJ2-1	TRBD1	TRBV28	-	TGTGCCAGCGTCCAGACGGGACAGTCCTACAATGAGCAGTTCTTC	CASVQTGQSYNEQFF
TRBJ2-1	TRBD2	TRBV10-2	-	TGCGCCGGCAGTTTGACTAGCGGGACCTACAATGAGCAGTTCTTC	CAGSLTSGTYNEQFF
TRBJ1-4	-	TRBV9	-	TGTGCCAGCAGCGTAGGTGGGGGGCGCATCACGAATGAAAAACTGTTTTTT	CASSVGGGRITNEKLFF
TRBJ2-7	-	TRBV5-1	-	TGCGCCAGCAGCTTGGCCCCCGACCCCTACGAGCAGTACTTC	CASSLAPDPYEQYF
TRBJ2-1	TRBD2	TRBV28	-	TGTGCCAGCAGGAGCGGGAGCTACAATGAGCAGTTCTTC	CASRSGSYNEQFF
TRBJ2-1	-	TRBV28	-	TGTGCCAGCAGTTTGACCGGCGGGACAACCAACTACAATGAGCAGTTCTTC	CASSLTGGTTNYNEQFF
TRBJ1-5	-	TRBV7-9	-	TGTGCCAGCAGCCCAAACGAGGGACAGCCCCAGCATTTT	CASSPNEGQPQHF
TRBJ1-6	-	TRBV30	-	TGTGCCTGGAGTGACGGGGATTCACCCCTCCACTTT	CAWSDGDSPLHF
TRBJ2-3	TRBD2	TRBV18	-	TGTGCCAGCTCACCGATACTAGCGGGAGGAGCAGATACGCAGTATTTT	CASSPILAGGADTQYF
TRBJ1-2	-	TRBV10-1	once	TGCGCCAGCAGTGAGTCAAGGAACTATGGCTACACCTTC	CASSESRNYGYTF
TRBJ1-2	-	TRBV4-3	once	TGCGCCAGCAGCCAAGCTTCCGGCTATGGCTACACCTTC	CASSQASGYGYTF
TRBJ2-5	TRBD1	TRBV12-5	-	TGTGCTAGTGCCCCGGGACAGCCAGGACGAGAGACCCAGTACTTC	CASAPGQPGRETQYF
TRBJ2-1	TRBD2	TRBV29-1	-	TGCAGCGTTGAGCGGGGGTACAATGAGCAGTTCTTC	CSVERGYNEQFF
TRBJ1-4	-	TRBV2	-	TGTGCCAGCAGTGAGGGGCAGGGGAATTCAGCAACTAATGAAAAACTGTTTTTT	CASSEGQGNSATNEKLFF
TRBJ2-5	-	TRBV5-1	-	TGCGCCAGCAAGAGAGGGCAGTCCCAGGAGACCCAGTACTTC	CASKRGQSQETQYF